The sequence of this T cell receptor (beta chain) was determined in a study of Ad26.COV2.S vaccination and SARS-CoV-2 variants. Study context: In the study, Ad26.COV2.S was injected intramuscularly once, or twice 56 days apart.

On this clone: Its target is unknown.

Repertoires were generated with immunoSEQ multiplex PCR, while TCRdb's copy carries only in-frame clones and drops some. This sample has about 390,000 clones; about nine tenths occur once, and the top ten carry about 1.7%. Study-wide findings and caveats: Similar non-spike TCR breadth was observed in recipients of vaccine and of placebo. Breadth and depth estimates from TCRs may understate total T cell responses.

Treatment given: around 19 received Ad26.COV2.S at low or high dose, single or two shots; roughly 5 received placebo; per-sample allocation not given. It was on day 63 after the first vaccine or placebo injection that samples were taken. In germline, CDR1 is MNHEY, CDR2 SVGAGI. The CDR3 covers 14 residues. Trimming removed 2 bases from V and 8 bases from J; junction bases left unmatched: 5. Sequencing was performed on peripheral blood, taken in a trial of Ad26.COV2.S vaccine versus placebo. The chain is built from TRBV6-5 and TRBJ1-4, with TRBD1 matching 7 bases. This sequence originates from a person between 18 and 59 years old who received the Ad26.COV2.S COVID-19 vaccine or a placebo. Here the CDR3 reads CASSYMSGGEKLFF. The CDR3, as DNA: TGTGCCAGCAGTTACATGTCAGGGGGGGAAAAACTGTTTTTT.